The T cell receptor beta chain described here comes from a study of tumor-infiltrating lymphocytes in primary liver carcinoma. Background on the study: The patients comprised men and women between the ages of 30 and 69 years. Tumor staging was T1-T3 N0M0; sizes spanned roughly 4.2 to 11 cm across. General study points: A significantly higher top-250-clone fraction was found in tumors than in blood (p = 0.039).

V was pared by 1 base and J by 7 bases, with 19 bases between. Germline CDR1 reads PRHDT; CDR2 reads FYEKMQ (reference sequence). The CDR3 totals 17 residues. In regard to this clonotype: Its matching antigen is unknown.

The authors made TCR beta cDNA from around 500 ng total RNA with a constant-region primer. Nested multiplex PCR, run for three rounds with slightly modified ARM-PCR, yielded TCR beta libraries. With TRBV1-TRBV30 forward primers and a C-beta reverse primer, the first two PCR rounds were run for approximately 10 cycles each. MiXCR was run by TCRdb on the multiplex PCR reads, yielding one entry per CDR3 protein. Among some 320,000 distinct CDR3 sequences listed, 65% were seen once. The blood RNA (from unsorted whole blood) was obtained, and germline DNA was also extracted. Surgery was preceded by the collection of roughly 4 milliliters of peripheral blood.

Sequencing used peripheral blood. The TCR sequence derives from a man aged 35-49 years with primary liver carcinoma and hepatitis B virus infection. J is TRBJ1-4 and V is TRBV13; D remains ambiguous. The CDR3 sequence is CASSLASIPRASEKLFF. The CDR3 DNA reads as TGTGCCAGCAGCTTAGCGTCTATCCCCCGGGCAAGTGAAAAACTGTTTTTT.